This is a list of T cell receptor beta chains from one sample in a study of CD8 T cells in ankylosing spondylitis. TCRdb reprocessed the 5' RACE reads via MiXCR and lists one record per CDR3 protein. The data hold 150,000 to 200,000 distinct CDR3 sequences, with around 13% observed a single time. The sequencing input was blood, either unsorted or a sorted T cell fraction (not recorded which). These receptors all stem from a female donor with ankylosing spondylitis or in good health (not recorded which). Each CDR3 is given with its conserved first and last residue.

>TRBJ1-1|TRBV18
CASSQGQGNTEAFF
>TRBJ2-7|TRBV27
CASRREGSYEQYF
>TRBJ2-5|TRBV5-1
CASSAGQLEGQQYF
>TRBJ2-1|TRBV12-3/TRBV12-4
CASSFRLGGEQFF
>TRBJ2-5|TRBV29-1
CSVEDSGGAETQYF
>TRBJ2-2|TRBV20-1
CSAKTAGGYTGELFF
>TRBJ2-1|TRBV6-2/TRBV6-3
CASSYLESGDNEQFF
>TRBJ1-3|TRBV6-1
CASRPGGEGGNTIYF
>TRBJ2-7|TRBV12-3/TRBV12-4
CASSLDLTYEQYF
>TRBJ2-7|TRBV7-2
CASSRDLTSGKYEQYF
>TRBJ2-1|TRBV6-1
CASIDGGAGRNEQFF
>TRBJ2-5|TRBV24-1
CATSRDSQETQYF
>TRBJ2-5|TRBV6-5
CASSYSGMGTQYF
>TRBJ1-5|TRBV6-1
CASTHGTGRNQPQHF
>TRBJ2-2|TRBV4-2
CASSQDPDRVDGELFF
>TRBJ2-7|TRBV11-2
CASSLVSSGVGVAAGTYEQYF
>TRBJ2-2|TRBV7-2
CASSLIRGHTGELFF
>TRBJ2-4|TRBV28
CASSLFSGRNIQYF
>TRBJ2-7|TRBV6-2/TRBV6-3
CASSERPGLSYEQYF
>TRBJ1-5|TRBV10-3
CAISESGGQPQHF
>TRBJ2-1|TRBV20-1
CSASGLAGYNEQFF
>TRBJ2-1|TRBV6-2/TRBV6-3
CASSYYPYNEQFF
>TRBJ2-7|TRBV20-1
CSAKRAGGVGEQYF
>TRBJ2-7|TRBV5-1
CASSLAGGGDYEQYF
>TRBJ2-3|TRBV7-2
CASSLDGRNTDTQYF
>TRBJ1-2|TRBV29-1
CSGTGGNGYTF
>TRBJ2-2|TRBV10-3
CAISESRGNTGELFF
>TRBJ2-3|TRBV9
CASTELRGTDTQYF
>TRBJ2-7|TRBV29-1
CSVEQGQQYF
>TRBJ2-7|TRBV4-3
CASSQMDRAAYEQYF
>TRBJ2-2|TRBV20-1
CSARSGGNTGELFF
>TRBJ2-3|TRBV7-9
CASSLKLAGPTDTQYF
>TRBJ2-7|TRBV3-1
CASSQAESGDYEQYF
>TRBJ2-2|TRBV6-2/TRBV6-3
CASGGTYTGELFF
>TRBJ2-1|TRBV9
CASSPLFRLAGTTPHNEQFF
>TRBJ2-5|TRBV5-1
CASSLTSGGETQYF
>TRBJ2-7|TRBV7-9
CASSLDGTGNSYEQYF
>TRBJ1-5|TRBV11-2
CASSRGDINLYSGEPQHF
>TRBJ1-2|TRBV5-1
CASSPLMAGSNYGYTF
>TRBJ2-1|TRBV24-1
CATSDPAAGDHNEQFF
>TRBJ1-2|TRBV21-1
CASSNPGSNYGYTF
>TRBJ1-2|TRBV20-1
CSANPPQIKYGYTF
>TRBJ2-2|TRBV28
CASSRGGQGSTGELFF
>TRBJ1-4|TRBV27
CASSRRRTNEKLFF
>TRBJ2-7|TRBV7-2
CASSPQWGVNSYEQYF
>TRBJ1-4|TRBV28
CASSLSGTEKLFF
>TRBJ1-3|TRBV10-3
CAISESSGLSSGNTIYF
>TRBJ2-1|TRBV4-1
CASSQAEDRVSRNEQFF
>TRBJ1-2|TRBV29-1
CSVDWGNYGYTF
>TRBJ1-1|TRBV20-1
CSARDGRTVNTEAFF
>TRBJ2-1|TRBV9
CASSVTVGFTSGYNEQFF
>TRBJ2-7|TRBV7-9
CASQNGAGVDSEQYF
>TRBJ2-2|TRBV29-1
CSGGMAGGAGGELFF